This T cell receptor (beta chain) was profiled in a study of blood T cell repertoires in COVID-19. Study details: Spain, Italy and the United States supplied samples that represented acute and convalescent COVID-19.

This clone was detected once. V was pared by 6 bases and J by 1 base, with 9 bases of the junction left unmatched. Per the germline V gene, CDR1 is MDHEN and CDR2 is SYDVKM. The CDR3 consists of 16 residues. In the original analysis: Amplification of reference gene primers provided the estimated nucleated cell counts. Generated by immunoSEQ multiplex PCR, the TCRdb table keeps only in-frame clones and is missing some. Clone size and V and J calls were adopted from that table, with D and trimming inferred from the DNA. Of about 76,000 clones listed, about 92% were seen once; the top ten hold under 1.1%.

The sequence derives from a woman between 45 and 65 years old in a cohort sampled during active COVID-19. The sequenced sample was peripheral blood. The rearrangement uses TRBV28 and TRBJ1-1, with TRBD1 identical over 9 bases. The CDR3 region is CASRVGQGGTNTEAFF. The DNA of the CDR3 is TGTGCCAGCAGAGTGGGACAGGGTGGAACGAACACTGAAGCTTTCTTT.